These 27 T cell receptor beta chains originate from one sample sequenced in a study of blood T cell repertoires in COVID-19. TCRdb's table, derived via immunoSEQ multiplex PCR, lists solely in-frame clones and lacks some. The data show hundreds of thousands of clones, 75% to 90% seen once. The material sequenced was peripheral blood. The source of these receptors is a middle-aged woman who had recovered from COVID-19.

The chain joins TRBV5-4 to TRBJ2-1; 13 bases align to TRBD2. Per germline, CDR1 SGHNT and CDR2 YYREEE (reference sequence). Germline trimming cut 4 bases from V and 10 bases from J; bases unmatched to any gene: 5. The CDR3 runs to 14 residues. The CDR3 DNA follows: TGTGCCAGCAGCCCACTAGCGGGGGGGCTAGAGCAGTTCTTC. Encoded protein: CASSPLAGGLEQFF.

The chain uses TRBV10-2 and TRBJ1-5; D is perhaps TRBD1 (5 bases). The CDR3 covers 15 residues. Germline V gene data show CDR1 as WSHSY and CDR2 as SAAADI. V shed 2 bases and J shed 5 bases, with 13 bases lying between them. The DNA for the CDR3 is TGCGCCAGCAGTGAGGGGGGGAGTTGGTATCAGCCCCAGCATTTT. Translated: CASSEGGSWYQPQHF.

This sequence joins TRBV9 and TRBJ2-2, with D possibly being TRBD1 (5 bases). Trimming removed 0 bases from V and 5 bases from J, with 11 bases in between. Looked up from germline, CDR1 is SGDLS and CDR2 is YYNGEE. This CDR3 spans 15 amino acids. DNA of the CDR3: TGTGCCAGCAGCGTAGGACCAGGGCAGACCGGGGAGCTGTTTTTT. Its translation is CASSVGPGQTGELFF.

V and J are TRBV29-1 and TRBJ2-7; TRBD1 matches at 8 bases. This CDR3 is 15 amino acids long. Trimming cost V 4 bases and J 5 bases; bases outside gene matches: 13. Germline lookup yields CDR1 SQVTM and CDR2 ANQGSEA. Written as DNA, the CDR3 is TGCAGCGTTGTCCCCCGGCAGGGGGCGTTGGACGAGCAGTACTTC. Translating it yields CSVVPRQGALDEQYF.

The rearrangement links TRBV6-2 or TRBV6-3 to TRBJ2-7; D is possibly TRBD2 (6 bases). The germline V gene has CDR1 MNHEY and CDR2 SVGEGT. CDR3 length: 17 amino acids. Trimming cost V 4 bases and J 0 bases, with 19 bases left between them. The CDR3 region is CASSSVLGGKSSYEQYF. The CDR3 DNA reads TGTGCCAGCAGTTCAGTTTTAGGCGGGAAGAGCTCCTACGAGCAGTACTTC.

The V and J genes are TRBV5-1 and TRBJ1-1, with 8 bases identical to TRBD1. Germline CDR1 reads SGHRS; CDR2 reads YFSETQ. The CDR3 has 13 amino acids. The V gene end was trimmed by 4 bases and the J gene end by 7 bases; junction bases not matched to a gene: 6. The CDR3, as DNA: TGCGCCAGCAGCCTGTATGGGACAGGTGAAGCTTTCTTT. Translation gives CASSLYGTGEAFF. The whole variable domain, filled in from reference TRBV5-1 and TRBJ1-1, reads KAGVTQTPRYLIKTRGQQVTLSCSPISGHRSVSWYQQTPGQGLQFLFEYFSETQRNKGNFPGRFSGRQFSNSRSEMNVSTLELGDSALYLCASSLYGTGEAFFGQGTRLTVV.

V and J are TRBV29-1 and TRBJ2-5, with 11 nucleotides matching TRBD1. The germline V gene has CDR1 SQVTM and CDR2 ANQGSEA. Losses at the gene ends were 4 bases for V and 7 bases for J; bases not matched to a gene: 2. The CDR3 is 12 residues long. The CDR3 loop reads CSVAGTGGTQYF. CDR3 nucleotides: TGCAGCGTTGCCGGGACAGGGGGGACCCAGTACTTC.

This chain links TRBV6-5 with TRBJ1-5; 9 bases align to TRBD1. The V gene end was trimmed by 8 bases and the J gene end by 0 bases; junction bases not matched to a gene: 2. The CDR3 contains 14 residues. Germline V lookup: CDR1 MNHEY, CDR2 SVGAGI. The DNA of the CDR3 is TGTGCCAGCGGACAGGGGTATAGCAATCAGCCCCAGCATTTT. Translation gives CASGQGYSNQPQHF.

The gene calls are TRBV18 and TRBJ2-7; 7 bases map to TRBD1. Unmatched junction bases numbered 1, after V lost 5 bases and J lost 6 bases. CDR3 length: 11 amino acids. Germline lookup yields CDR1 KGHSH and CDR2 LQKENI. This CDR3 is CASSSGGEQYF. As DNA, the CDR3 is TGTGCCAGCTCATCAGGGGGCGAGCAGTACTTC.

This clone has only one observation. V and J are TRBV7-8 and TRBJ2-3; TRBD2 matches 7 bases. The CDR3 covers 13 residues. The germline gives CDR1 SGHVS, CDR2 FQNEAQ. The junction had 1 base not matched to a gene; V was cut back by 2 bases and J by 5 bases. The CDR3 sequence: CASSLQRGDTQYF. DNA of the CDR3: TGTGCCAGCAGCTTACAGCGGGGAGATACGCAGTATTTT. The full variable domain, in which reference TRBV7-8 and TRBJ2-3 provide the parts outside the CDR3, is GAGVSQSPRYKVAKRGQDVALRCDPISGHVSLFWYQQALGQGPEFLTYFQNEAQLDKSGLPSDRFFAERPEGSVSTLKIQRTQQEDSAVYLCASSLQRGDTQYFGPGTRLTVL.

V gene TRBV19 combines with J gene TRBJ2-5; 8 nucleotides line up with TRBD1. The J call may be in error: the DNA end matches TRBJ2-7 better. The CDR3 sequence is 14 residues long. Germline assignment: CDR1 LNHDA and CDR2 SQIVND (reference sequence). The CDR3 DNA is TGTGCCAGTAGTGTCCGGGACAGGCTGTACGAGCAGTACTTC. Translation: CASSVRDRLYEQYF.

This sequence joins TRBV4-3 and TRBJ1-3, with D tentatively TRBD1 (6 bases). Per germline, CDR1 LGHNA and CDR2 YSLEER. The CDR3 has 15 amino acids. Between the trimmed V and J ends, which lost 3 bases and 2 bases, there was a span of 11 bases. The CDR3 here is CASSHIGTTGNTIYF. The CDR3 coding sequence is TGCGCCAGCAGCCATATAGGGACAACTGGAAACACCATATATTTT.

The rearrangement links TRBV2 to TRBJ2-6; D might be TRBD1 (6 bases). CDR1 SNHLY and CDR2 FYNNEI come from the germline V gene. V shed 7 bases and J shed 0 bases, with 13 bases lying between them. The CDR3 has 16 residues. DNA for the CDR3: TGTGCCAGCATTGGACAGATCCTCTCTGGGGCCAACGTCCTGACTTTC. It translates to CASIGQILSGANVLTF. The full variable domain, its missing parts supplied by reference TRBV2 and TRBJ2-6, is EPEVTQTPSHQVTQMGQEVILRCVPISNHLYFYWYRQILGQKVEFLVSFYNNEISEKSEIFDDQFSVERPDGSNFTLKIRSTKLEDSAMYFCASIGQILSGANVLTFGAGSRLTVL.

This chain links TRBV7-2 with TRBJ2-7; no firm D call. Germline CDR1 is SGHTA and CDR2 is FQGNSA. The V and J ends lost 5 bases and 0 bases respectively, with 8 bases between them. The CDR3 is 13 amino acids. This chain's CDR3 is CASSPRVSYEQYF. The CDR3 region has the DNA TGTGCCAGCAGCCCCCGGGTCTCCTACGAGCAGTACTTC. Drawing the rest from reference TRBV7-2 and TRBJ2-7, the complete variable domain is GAGVSQSPSNKVTEKGKDVELRCDPISGHTALYWYRQSLGQGLEFLIYFQGNSAPDKSGLPSDRFSAERTGGSVSTLTIQRTQQEDSAVYLCASSPRVSYEQYFGPGTRLTVT.

The DNA for the CDR3 is TGTGCCAGCAGCGTGGCGGGACAGGCGGGTTGGGGAGGAAACACCATATATTTT. Protein sequence: CASSVAGQAGWGGNTIYF. This rearrangement joins TRBV9 to TRBJ1-3; 8 bases agree with TRBD1. J was trimmed by 4 bases and V by 2 bases; bases with no gene match: 14. Germline assignment: CDR1 SGDLS and CDR2 YYNGEE. This CDR3 is 18 amino acids long.

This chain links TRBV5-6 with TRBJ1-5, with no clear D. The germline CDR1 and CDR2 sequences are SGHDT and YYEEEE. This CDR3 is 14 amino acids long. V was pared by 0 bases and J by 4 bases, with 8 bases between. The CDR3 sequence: CASSLVRKNQPQHF. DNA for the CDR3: TGTGCCAGCAGCTTGGTGCGGAAAAATCAGCCCCAGCATTTT.

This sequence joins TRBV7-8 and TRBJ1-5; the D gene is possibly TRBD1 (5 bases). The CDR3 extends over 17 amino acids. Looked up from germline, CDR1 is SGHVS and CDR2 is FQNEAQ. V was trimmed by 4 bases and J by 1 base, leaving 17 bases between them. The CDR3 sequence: CASSSFRTQGSNQPQHF. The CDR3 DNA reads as TGTGCCAGCAGCTCATTTAGGACCCAGGGCAGCAATCAGCCCCAGCATTTT.

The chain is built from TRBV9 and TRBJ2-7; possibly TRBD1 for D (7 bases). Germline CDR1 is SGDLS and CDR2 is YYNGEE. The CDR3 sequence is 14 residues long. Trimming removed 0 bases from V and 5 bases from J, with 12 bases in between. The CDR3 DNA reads TGTGCCAGCAGCGTAGGGGGCAGGGGGGACGAGCAGTACTTC. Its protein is CASSVGGRGDEQYF.

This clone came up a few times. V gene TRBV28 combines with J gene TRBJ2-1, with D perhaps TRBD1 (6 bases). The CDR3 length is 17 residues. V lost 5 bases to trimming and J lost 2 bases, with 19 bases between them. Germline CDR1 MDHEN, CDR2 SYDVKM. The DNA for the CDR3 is TGTGCCAGCAGTCCCAGGGGATTTGATAAGGCCTACAATGAGCAGTTCTTC. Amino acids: CASSPRGFDKAYNEQFF.

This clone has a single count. The CDR3 sequence: CASSGTGPYQPQHF. The DNA of the CDR3 is TGTGCCAGCAGCGGGACAGGCCCGTATCAGCCCCAGCATTTT. The chain uses TRBV7-2 and TRBJ1-5; 8 positions agree with TRBD1. CDR1 is SGHTA, CDR2 FQGNSA, per germline. The CDR3 length is 14 residues. Trimming at V came to 5 bases and at J to 5 bases, leaving 5 bases not matched to a gene.

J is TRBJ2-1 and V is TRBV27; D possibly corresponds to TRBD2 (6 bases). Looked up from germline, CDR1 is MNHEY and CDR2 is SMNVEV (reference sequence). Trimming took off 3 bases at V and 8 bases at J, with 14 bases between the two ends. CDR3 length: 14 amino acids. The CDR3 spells CASSFWQGGDEQFF. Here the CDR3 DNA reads TGTGCCAGCAGTTTTTGGCAGGGAGGCGATGAGCAGTTCTTC.

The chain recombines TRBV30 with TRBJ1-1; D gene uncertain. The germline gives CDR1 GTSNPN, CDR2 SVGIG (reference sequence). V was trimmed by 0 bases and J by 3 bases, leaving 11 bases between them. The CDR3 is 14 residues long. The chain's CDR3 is CAWSVRGSDTEAFF. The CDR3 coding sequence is TGTGCCTGGAGTGTACGGGGAAGTGACACTGAAGCTTTCTTT.

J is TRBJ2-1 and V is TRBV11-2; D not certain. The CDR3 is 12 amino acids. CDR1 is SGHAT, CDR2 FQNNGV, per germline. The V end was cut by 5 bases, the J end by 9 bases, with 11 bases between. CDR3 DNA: TGTGCCAGCAGCACGCGTCCGCCTGAGCAGTTCTTC. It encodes CASSTRPPEQFF.

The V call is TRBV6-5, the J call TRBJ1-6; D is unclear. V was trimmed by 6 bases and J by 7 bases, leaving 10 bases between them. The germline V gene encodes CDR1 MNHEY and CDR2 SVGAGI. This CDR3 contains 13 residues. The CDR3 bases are TGTGCCAGCAGGACAACAGAGAATTCACCCCTCCACTTT. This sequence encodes CASRTTENSPLHF.

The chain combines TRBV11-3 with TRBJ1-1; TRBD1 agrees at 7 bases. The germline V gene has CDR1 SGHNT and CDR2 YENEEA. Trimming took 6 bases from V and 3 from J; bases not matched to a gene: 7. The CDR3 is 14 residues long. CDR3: CASSRDREDTEAFF. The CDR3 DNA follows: TGTGCCAGCAGTCGCGACAGGGAGGACACTGAAGCTTTCTTT.

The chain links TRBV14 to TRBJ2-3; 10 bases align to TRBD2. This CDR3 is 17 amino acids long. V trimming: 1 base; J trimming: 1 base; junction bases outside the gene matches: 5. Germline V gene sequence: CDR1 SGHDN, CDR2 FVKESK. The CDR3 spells CASSQVGLAGGTDTQYF. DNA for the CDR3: TGTGCCAGCAGCCAAGTTGGTCTAGCGGGGGGCACAGATACGCAGTATTTT.

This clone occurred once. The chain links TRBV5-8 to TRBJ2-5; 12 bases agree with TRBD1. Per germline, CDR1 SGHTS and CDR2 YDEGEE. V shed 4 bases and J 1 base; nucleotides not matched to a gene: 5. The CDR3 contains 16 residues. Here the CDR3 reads CASSPGQGAGQETQYF. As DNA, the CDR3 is TGTGCCAGCAGCCCGGGACAGGGGGCTGGCCAAGAGACCCAGTACTTC. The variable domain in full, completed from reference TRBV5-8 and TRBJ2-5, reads EAGVTQSPTHLIKTRGQQATLRCSPISGHTSVYWYQQALGLGLQFLLWYDEGEERNRGNFPPRFSGRQFPNYSSELNVNALELEDSALYLCASSPGQGAGQETQYFGPGTRLLVL.